A single sample gave rise to the 28 T cell receptor beta chains below, sequenced in a study of Tregs in tolerant kidney transplant recipients (dated by TCRdb to about 2019). Library preparation employed the immunoSEQ multiplex PCR assay. TCRdb stores this immuneACCESS table with in-frame sequences only. Part of the clones is absent; in the studies checked, under half of the shortfall reflects unresolved V genes, and no reason is known for the rest. Counted in this sample were about 110,000 clones; around 90% of them appeared once. The ten largest clones represent roughly 0.35% of the sample. The sample's time point label, in plain terms: blood sample drawn before combined kidney and bone marrow transplant. The sequencing used CD4+ T cells from blood, collected before the transplant. The source is a human donor who received a combined kidney and bone marrow transplant.

The gene calls are TRBV5-4 and TRBJ1-2, with D unclear. The CDR3 is made up of 14 amino acids. V was cut by 0 bases and J by 6 bases, with 12 bases left in between. Germline-derived CDR1 and CDR2 are SGHNT and YYREEE (reference sequence). CDR3: CASSLDPLYDGYTF. CDR3 in DNA: TGTGCCAGCAGCTTGGACCCACTTTATGATGGCTACACCTTC.

V usage is TRBV6-1 and J usage is TRBJ1-2; the D gene is possibly TRBD1 (6 bases). Trimming left V 2 bases short and J 4 bases short, with 8 bases between. The CDR3 loop spans 13 amino acids. Germline CDR1 is MNHNS and CDR2 is SASEGT. CDR3 residues: CASSETGTYGYTF. The CDR3 DNA sequence: TGTGCCAGCAGTGAAACAGGGACCTATGGCTACACCTTC.

The V gene is TRBV29-1, the J gene TRBJ1-2, with 9 bases lining up with TRBD1. The CDR3 spans 14 residues. Per germline, CDR1 SQVTM and CDR2 ANQGSEA. Trimming cost V 3 bases and J 6 bases; bases outside gene matches: 8. The CDR3 bases are TGCAGCGTTGATAACAGGGGGCGGGAGGATGGCTACACCTTC. It translates to CSVDNRGREDGYTF.

The V call is TRBV7-9, the J call TRBJ1-6; D is ambiguous. Germline lookup yields CDR1 SEHNR and CDR2 FQNEAQ (reference sequence). The V gene lost 3 bases and the J gene lost 0 bases, with 6 bases spanning the gap. The CDR3 totals 15 residues. This chain's CDR3 is CASSLGSSYNSPLHF. The CDR3 DNA sequence: TGTGCCAGCAGCTTGGGGAGCTCCTATAATTCACCCCTCCACTTT.

This chain links TRBV7-9 with TRBJ2-1; 8 bases align to TRBD2. Germline CDR1 reads SEHNR; CDR2 reads FQNEAQ (reference sequence). V was clipped by 4 bases and J by 3 bases; unmatched bases: 8. This CDR3 contains 16 residues. The CDR3 coding sequence is TGTGCCAGCAGCTCTCAGGGACTAGTGGACTACAATGAGCAGTTCTTC. Translating gives CASSSQGLVDYNEQFF.

The chain joins TRBV18 to TRBJ2-2; 7 bases match TRBD2. Germline assignment: CDR1 KGHSH and CDR2 LQKENI. J lost 3 bases, V lost 7 bases, and 8 bases had no gene match. This CDR3 contains 15 residues. CDR3 bases: TGTGCCAGCTTCGCACTAGCGCCAGACACCGGGGAGCTGTTTTTT. The encoded protein is CASFALAPDTGELFF.

This chain uses TRBV15 with TRBJ2-5; TRBD1 might be the D (5 bases). CDR3 length equals 14 residues. The germline V gene encodes CDR1 LNHNV and CDR2 YYDKDF (reference sequence). V dropped 5 bases and J dropped 4 bases, with 14 bases sitting between them. CDR3 DNA sequence: TGTGCCACCAGCTCCCAAGGGGTGTCAGAGACCCAGTACTTC. Translation: CATSSQGVSETQYF.

This clone was detected only a few times. The chain employs TRBV2 and TRBJ1-1, with 11 nucleotides matching TRBD1. Germline CDR1 reads SNHLY; CDR2 reads FYNNEI. The CDR3 is made up of 14 amino acids. The ends lost 6 bases at V and 1 base at J; junction bases unmatched: 1. CDR3 in DNA: TGTGCCAGCAGGGACAGGGGGCCGAACACTGAAGCTTTCTTT. Its protein is CASRDRGPNTEAFF.

This chain connects TRBV6-1 to TRBJ1-5, with D possibly matching TRBD1 (5 bases). The CDR3 is made up of 15 amino acids. Germline V gene lookup returns CDR1 MNHNS and CDR2 SASEGT. The V and J ends lost 6 bases and 0 bases respectively, with 12 bases between them. The CDR3 nucleotides read TGTGCCAGCAGGTCGGGGGGTTATAGCAATCAGCCCCAGCATTTT. Translating it yields CASRSGGYSNQPQHF.

The J gene is TRBJ2-7, the V gene TRBV29-1; 7 bases are a match to TRBD1. CDR3 length: 12 amino acids. The germline CDR1 and CDR2 sequences are SQVTM and ANQGSEA. J was trimmed by 3 bases and V by 5 bases; bases with no gene match: 4. This chain's CDR3 is CSVSGTDYEQYF. The CDR3 bases are TGCAGCGTTTCGGGGACAGACTACGAGCAGTACTTC.

The V and J genes are TRBV28 and TRBJ2-3; TRBD2 agrees at 7 bases. V shed 5 bases and J 4 bases; nucleotides not matched to a gene: 12. The CDR3 runs 16 residues. Per the germline V gene, CDR1 is MDHEN and CDR2 is SYDVKM. CDR3 region: CASSHKSAGRADTQYF. The DNA of the CDR3 is TGTGCCAGCAGTCATAAATCAGCGGGAAGGGCAGATACGCAGTATTTT.

The gene calls are TRBV9 and TRBJ1-2, with 7 bases lining up with TRBD1. CDR3 size: 12 residues. V lost 3 bases to trimming and J lost 5 bases; unmatched junction nucleotides: 1. Germline CDR1 reads SGDLS; CDR2 reads YYNGEE. CDR3 loop: CASSGTGYGYTF. CDR3 in DNA: TGTGCCAGCAGCGGGACAGGATATGGCTACACCTTC.

The genes are TRBV29-1 and TRBJ2-3, with D possibly matching TRBD2 (5 bases). Germline-derived CDR1 and CDR2 are SQVTM and ANQGSEA. The CDR3 has 16 amino acids. V was shortened by 5 bases and J by 5 bases, with 23 bases between the two germline ends. CDR3 residues: CSVRRIRTGSGDTQYF. CDR3 in DNA: TGCAGCGTTCGGAGGATAAGGACGGGGTCCGGAGATACGCAGTATTTT.

This clone was observed a few times. V and J are TRBV7-2 and TRBJ1-2, with D possibly matching TRBD1 (5 bases). Germline V gene data show CDR1 as SGHTA and CDR2 as FQGNSA. V lost 3 bases to trimming and J lost 6 bases, with 14 bases between them. The CDR3 sequence is 14 residues long. As DNA, the CDR3 is TGTGCCAGCAGCTTCCAGGGTGTACGGAATGGCTACACCTTC. Translated: CASSFQGVRNGYTF.

CDR3 in DNA: TGTGCCAGTAGTATGCAGGGTATGAGCACCGGGGAGCTGTTTTTT. It yields the protein CASSMQGMSTGELFF. The rearrangement links TRBV19 to TRBJ2-2, with D tentatively TRBD1 (5 bases). The ends were cut back, 3 bases at V and 4 bases at J, with 12 bases in the middle. This CDR3 is built from 15 residues. The germline V gene has CDR1 LNHDA and CDR2 SQIVND (reference sequence).

The chain uses TRBV7-8 and TRBJ2-3; possibly TRBD1 for D (6 bases). Germline CDR1 is SGHVS and CDR2 is FQNEAQ. This CDR3 is built from 13 residues. Trimming removed 6 bases at V and 5 bases at J, with 12 bases between. CDR3 in amino acids: CASSQAQGDTQYF. The CDR3 DNA follows: TGTGCCAGCAGTCAGGCACAGGGAGATACGCAGTATTTT.

V and J are TRBV11-2 and TRBJ2-5; 7 bases match TRBD2. The germline V gene has CDR1 SGHAT and CDR2 FQNNGV. V dropped 0 bases and J dropped 0; count of bases not matched to a gene: 4. The CDR3 has 16 amino acids. The CDR3 loop reads CASSLDGDYHQETQYF. The CDR3 DNA reads TGTGCCAGCAGCTTAGATGGGGACTACCACCAAGAGACCCAGTACTTC.

As for this clone: One end of the junction is discordant with germline, which a read error may explain. The V gene is TRBV5-1, the J gene TRBJ2-1; 7 nucleotides agree with TRBD1. Germline V gives CDR1 SGHRS, CDR2 YFSETQ. This CDR3 contains 14 residues. In DNA, the CDR3 is TGCGCCAGCAGTCTGGGACAGTCCAGCGATGAGCAGCTCTTC. Translating it yields CASSLGQSSDEQLF.

This sequence joins TRBV18 and TRBJ1-1; D gene uncertain. Trimming removed 3 bases at V and 3 bases at J, with 8 bases between. The V gene's germline CDR1 is KGHSH and CDR2 LQKENI. The CDR3 runs 13 residues. The CDR3 is CASSPSIDTEAFF. CDR3 coding DNA: TGTGCCAGCTCACCCTCTATTGACACTGAAGCTTTCTTT.

This clone was seen a few times. This chain uses TRBV9 with TRBJ1-1; 8 bases fit TRBD1. V lost 5 bases, J lost 1 base, and 10 bases stayed unmatched. Germline V gene lookup returns CDR1 SGDLS and CDR2 YYNGEE. The CDR3 covers 16 residues. The CDR3 sequence: CASRPKGQGRNTEAFF. For the CDR3, the DNA is TGTGCCAGCAGACCAAAAGGACAGGGACGGAACACTGAAGCTTTCTTT.

The chain links TRBV19 to TRBJ1-2; D is perhaps TRBD1 (6 bases). The V and J ends lost 7 bases and 6 bases respectively, with 15 bases between them. The V gene's germline CDR1 is LNHDA and CDR2 SQIVND (reference sequence). The CDR3 covers 13 residues. This chain's CDR3 is CASMEAGDDGYTF. The CDR3 bases are TGTGCCAGTATGGAGGCAGGGGACGATGGCTACACCTTC.

The chain combines TRBV7-9 with TRBJ1-2; a weak D match, TRBD1 (6 bases). CDR1 is SEHNR and CDR2 is FQNEAQ in the germline V gene (reference sequence). This CDR3 region has 13 residues. V was pared by 4 bases and J by 2 bases, with 8 bases between. The CDR3 DNA reads as TGTGCCAGCAGCTCCGGACAGAACTATGGCTACACCTTC. This gives the protein CASSSGQNYGYTF.

The rearrangement links TRBV30 to TRBJ2-3, with D possibly TRBD2 on 6 matching bases. The CDR3 covers 11 residues. With 3 bases removed from V and 9 bases from J, the gap between germline ends came to 10 bases. Germline lookup yields CDR1 GTSNPN and CDR2 SVGIG (reference sequence). The CDR3 protein is CAWRGGDTQYF. CDR3 in DNA: TGTGCCTGGAGGGGGGGAGACACGCAGTATTTT.

The V gene is TRBV2, the J gene TRBJ2-1, with D possibly TRBD1 on 6 matching bases. Trimming removed 4 bases from V and 6 bases from J, with 7 bases in between. The CDR3 runs to 12 residues. CDR1 SNHLY and CDR2 FYNNEI come from the germline V gene. The CDR3 DNA reads as TGTGCCAGCAGTGGGACAGCCAATGAGCAGTTCTTC. Protein: CASSGTANEQFF.

This chain connects TRBV2 to TRBJ2-1, with D possibly matching TRBD2 (6 bases). V was clipped by 8 bases and J by 4 bases, with 21 bases between them. CDR3 length: 16 amino acids. CDR1 is SNHLY and CDR2 is FYNNEI in the germline V gene. CDR3 sequence: CASAAEGLASYNEQFF. CDR3 nucleotides: TGTGCCAGCGCGGCGGAGGGACTCGCTAGTTACAATGAGCAGTTCTTC. The variable domain in full, with the rest retrieved from reference TRBV2 and TRBJ2-1, is EPEVTQTPSHQVTQMGQEVILRCVPISNHLYFYWYRQILGQKVEFLVSFYNNEISEKSEIFDDQFSVERPDGSNFTLKIRSTKLEDSAMYFCASAAEGLASYNEQFFGPGTRLTVL.

The rearrangement uses TRBV10-3 and TRBJ2-2; possible D gene TRBD2, 6 bases. This CDR3 comprises 16 residues. CDR1 and CDR2 (germline): ENHRY, SYGVKD. V was pared by 3 bases and J by 0 bases, with 11 bases between. The CDR3 DNA reads as TGTGCCATCAGTGAAGGAGGGCACACGAACACCGGGGAGCTGTTTTTT. It codes for CAISEGGHTNTGELFF.

The V call is TRBV6-1, the J call TRBJ1-1; D not resolved. Germline values: CDR1 MNHNS, CDR2 SASEGT. Between the trimmed V and J ends, which lost 6 bases and 0 bases, there was a span of 14 bases. This CDR3 has 15 residues. As DNA, the CDR3 is TGTGCCAGCAGCCCGCAGAAAGTAATGAACACTGAAGCTTTCTTT. This sequence encodes CASSPQKVMNTEAFF.

V and J are TRBV7-9 and TRBJ2-7; 8 bases match TRBD2. CDR3 length equals 16 residues. Per the germline V gene, CDR1 is SEHNR and CDR2 is FQNEAQ (reference sequence). V shed 1 base and J 1 base; nucleotides not matched to a gene: 6. The CDR3 protein is CASSLGAGGGSYEQYF. CDR3 coding DNA: TGTGCCAGCAGCTTAGGGGCGGGAGGTGGTTCCTACGAGCAGTACTTC.